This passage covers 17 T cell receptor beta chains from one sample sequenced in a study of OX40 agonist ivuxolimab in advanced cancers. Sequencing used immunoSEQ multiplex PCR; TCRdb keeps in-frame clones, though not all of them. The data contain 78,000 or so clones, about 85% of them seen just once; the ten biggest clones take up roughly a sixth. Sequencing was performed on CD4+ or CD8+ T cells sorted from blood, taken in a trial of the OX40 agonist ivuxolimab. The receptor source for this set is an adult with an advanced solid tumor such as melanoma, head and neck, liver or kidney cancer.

The CDR3 coding sequence is TGTGCCAGCAGCTTATTCCGCAGCTCTGGAAACACCATATATTTT. This gives the protein CASSLFRSSGNTIYF. The chain combines TRBV7-9 with TRBJ1-3, with unresolved D. Deletions cut 2 bases from V and 0 bases from J, with 8 bases between. CDR1 and CDR2 (germline): SEHNR, FQNEAQ (reference sequence). This CDR3 comprises 15 residues. The whole variable domain, remainder taken from reference TRBV7-9 and TRBJ1-3, is DTGVSQNPRHKITKRGQNVTFRCDPISEHNRLYWYRQTLGQGPEFLTYFQNEAQLEKSRLLSDRFSAERPKGSFSTLEIQRTEQGDSAMYLCASSLFRSSGNTIYFGEGSWLTVV.

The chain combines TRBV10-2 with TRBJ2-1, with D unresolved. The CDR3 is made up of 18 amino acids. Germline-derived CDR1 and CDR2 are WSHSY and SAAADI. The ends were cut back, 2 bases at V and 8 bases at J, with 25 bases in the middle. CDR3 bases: TGCGCCAGCAGTGAGACCCACCCGGGCGTTTCCCCTCTCGATGAGCAGTTCTTC. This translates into CASSETHPGVSPLDEQFF.

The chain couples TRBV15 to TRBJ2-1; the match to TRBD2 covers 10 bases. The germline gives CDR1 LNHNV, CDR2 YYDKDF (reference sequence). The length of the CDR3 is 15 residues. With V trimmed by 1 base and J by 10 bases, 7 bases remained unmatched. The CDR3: CATSRASSGSGEQFF. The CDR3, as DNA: TGTGCCACCAGCAGAGCGTCTAGCGGGAGTGGCGAGCAGTTCTTC.

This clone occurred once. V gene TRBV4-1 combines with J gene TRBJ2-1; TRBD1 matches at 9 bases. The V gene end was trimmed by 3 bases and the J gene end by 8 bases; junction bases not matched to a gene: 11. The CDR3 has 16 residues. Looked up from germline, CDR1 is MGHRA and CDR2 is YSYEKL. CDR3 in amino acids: CASSQFESDRGDEQFF. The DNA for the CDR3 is TGCGCCAGCAGCCAGTTCGAATCGGACAGGGGCGATGAGCAGTTCTTC.

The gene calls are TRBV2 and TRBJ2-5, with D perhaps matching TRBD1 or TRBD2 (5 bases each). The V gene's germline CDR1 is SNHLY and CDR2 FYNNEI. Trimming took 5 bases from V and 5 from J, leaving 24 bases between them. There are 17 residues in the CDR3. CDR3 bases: TGTGCCAGCAGTCCTACCGGGACCCCCGGCGTCGAGGAGACCCAGTACTTC. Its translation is CASSPTGTPGVEETQYF.

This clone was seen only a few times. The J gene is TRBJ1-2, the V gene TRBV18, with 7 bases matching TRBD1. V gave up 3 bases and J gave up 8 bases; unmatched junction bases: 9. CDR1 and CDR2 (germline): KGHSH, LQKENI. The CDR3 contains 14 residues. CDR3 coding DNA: TGTGCCAGCTCACCGTCCGGGACAGTTGAAGGCTACACCTTC. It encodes CASSPSGTVEGYTF.

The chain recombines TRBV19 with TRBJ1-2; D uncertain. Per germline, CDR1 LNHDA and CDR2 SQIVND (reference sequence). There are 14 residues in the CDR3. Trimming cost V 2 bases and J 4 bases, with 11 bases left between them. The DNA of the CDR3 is TGTGCCAGTAGTATACGGCAGGAGCTCTATGGCTACACCTTC. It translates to CASSIRQELYGYTF.

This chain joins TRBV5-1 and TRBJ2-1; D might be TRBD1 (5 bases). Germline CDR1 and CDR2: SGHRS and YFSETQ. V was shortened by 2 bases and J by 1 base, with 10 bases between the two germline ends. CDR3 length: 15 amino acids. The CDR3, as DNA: TGCGCCAGCAGCTTTGGGCAGGGTTCCTACAATGAGCAGTTCTTC. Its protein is CASSFGQGSYNEQFF.

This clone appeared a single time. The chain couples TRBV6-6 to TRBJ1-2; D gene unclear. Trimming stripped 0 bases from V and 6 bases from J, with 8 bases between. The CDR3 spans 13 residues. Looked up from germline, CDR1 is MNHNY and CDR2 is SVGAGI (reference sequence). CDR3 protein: CASSYSPGDGYTF. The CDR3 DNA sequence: TGTGCCAGCAGTTACTCTCCCGGGGATGGCTACACCTTC.

The CDR3 sequence: CASSTRRSSSYNEQFF. In DNA form, the CDR3 reads TGTGCCAGCAGCACCCGGCGGAGTAGCTCCTACAATGAGCAGTTCTTC. The V call is TRBV7-2, the J call TRBJ2-1; no definite D call. Germline lookup yields CDR1 SGHTA and CDR2 FQGNSA. Trimming stripped 5 bases from V and 0 bases from J, with 14 bases between. The CDR3 contains 16 residues.

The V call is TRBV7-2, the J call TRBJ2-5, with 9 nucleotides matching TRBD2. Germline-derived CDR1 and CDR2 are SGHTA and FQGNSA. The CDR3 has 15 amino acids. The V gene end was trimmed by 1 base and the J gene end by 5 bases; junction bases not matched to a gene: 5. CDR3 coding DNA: TGTGCCAGCAGCTTAGAGGCGGGAGGGCTGGAGACCCAGTACTTC. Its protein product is CASSLEAGGLETQYF.

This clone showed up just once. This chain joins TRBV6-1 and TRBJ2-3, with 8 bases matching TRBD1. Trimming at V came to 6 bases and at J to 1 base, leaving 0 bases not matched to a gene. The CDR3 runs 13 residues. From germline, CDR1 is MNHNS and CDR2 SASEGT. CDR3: CASRTGGTDTQYF. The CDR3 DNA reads TGTGCCAGCAGGACAGGGGGCACAGATACGCAGTATTTT.

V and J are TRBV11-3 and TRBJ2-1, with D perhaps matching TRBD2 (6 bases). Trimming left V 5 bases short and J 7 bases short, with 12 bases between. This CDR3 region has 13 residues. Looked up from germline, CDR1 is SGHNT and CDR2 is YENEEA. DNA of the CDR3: TGTGCCAGCAGCGAGTGGAGGGGTAATGAGCAGTTCTTC. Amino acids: CASSEWRGNEQFF.

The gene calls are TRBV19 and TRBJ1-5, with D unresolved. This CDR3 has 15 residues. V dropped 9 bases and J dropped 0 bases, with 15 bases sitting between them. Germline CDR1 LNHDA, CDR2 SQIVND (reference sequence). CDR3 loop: CASAQGSYSNQPQHF. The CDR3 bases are TGTGCCAGCGCTCAAGGGTCGTATAGCAATCAGCCCCAGCATTTT.

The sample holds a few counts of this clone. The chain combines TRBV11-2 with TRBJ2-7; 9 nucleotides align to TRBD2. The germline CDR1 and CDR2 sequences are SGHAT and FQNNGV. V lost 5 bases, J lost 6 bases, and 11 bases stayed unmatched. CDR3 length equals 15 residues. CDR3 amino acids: CASSPPGAGGREQYF. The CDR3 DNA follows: TGTGCCAGCAGCCCCCCAGGGGCGGGAGGGCGCGAGCAGTACTTC.

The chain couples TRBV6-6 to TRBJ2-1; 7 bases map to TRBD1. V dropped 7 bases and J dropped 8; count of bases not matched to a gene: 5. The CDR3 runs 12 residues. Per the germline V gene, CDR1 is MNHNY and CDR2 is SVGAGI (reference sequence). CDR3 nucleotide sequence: TGTGCCAGCACCCGACAGGGCGATGAGCAGTTCTTC. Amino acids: CASTRQGDEQFF.

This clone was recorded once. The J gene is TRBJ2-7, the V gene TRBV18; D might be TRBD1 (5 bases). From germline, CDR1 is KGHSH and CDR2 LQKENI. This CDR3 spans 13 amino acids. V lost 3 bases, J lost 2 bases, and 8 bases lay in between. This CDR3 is CASSPAQAYEQYF. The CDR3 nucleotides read TGTGCCAGCTCACCGGCACAGGCCTACGAGCAGTACTTC.